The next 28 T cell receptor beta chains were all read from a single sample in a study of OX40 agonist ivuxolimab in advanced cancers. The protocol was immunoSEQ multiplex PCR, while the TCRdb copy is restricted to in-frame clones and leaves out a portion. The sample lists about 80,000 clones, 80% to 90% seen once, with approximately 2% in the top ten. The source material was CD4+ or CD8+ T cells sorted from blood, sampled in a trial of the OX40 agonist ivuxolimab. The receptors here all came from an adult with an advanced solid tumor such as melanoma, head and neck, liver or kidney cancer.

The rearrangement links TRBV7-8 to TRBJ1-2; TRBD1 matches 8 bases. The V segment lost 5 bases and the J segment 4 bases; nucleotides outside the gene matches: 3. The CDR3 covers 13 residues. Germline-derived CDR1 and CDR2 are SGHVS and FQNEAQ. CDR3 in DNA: TGTGCCAGCAGCCACGACAGGGGCTATGGCTACACCTTC. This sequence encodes CASSHDRGYGYTF.

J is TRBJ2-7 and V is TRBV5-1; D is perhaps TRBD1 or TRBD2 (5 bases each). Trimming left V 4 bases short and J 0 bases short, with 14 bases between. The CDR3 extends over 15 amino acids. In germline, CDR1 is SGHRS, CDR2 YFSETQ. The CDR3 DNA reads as TGCGCCAGCAGCATCCTGGGGGATCGCTCCTACGAGCAGTACTTC. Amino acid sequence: CASSILGDRSYEQYF.

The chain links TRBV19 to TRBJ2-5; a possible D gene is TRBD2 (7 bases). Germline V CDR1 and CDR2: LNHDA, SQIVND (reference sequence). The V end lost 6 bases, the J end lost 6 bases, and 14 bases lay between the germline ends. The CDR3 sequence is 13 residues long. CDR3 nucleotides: TGTGCCAGTAGCGGACGGGGGGCAAAGACCCAGTACTTC. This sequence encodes CASSGRGAKTQYF.

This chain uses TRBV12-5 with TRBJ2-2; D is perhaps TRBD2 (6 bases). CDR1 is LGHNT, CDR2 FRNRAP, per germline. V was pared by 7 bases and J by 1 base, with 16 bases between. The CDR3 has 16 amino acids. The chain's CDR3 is CASAPRLVWNTGELFF. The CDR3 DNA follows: TGTGCTAGTGCCCCGAGACTAGTATGGAACACCGGGGAGCTGTTTTTT.

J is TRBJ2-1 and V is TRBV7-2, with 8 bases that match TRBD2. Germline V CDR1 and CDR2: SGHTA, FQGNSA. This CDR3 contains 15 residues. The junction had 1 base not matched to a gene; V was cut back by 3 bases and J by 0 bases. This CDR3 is CASSLRGASYNEQFF. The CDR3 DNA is TGTGCCAGCAGCTTGCGGGGGGCCTCCTACAATGAGCAGTTCTTC. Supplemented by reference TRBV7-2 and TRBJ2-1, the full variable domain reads GAGVSQSPSNKVTEKGKDVELRCDPISGHTALYWYRQSLGQGLEFLIYFQGNSAPDKSGLPSDRFSAERTGGSVSTLTIQRTQQEDSAVYLCASSLRGASYNEQFFGPGTRLTVL.

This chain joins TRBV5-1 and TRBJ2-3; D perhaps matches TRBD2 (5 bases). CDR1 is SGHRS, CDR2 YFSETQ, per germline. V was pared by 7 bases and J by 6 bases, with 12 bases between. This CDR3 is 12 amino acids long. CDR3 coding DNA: TGCGCCAGCCGGGATTACGGGGATACGCAGTATTTT. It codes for CASRDYGDTQYF.

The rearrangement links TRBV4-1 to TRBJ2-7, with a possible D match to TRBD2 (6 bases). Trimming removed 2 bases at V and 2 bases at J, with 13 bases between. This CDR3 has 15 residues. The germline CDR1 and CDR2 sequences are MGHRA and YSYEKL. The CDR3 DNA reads TGCGCCAGCAGCCAACCCTGGGACTCTCCCTACGAGCAGTACTTC. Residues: CASSQPWDSPYEQYF.

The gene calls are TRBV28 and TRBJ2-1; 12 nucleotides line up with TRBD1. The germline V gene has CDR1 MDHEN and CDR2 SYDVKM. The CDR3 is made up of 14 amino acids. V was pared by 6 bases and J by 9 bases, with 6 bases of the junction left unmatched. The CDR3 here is CASRRDRGLGEQFF. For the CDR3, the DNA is TGTGCCAGCAGGCGGGACAGGGGGCTCGGTGAGCAGTTCTTC.

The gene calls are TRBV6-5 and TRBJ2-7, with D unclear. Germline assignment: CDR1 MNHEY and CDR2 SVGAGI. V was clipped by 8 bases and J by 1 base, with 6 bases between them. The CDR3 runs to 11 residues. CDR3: CASRTSYEQYF. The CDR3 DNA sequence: TGTGCCAGCCGTACTTCCTACGAGCAGTACTTC.

The CDR3 coding sequence is TGTGCCAGCAGCACTCCCGGCCGACTCCTCAACTATGGCTACACCTTC. It specifies CASSTPGRLLNYGYTF. The chain couples TRBV28 to TRBJ1-2, with D unresolved. Germline V gene data show CDR1 as MDHEN and CDR2 as SYDVKM. The CDR3 is made up of 16 amino acids. Trimming removed 6 bases at V and 2 bases at J, with 19 bases between.

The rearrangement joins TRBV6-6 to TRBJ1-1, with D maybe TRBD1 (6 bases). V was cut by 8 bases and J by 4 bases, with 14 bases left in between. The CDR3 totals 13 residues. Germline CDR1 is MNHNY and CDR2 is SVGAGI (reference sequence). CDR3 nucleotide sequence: TGTGCCAGCGGGCGCGGGACAAGCACTGAAGCTTTCTTT. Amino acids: CASGRGTSTEAFF.

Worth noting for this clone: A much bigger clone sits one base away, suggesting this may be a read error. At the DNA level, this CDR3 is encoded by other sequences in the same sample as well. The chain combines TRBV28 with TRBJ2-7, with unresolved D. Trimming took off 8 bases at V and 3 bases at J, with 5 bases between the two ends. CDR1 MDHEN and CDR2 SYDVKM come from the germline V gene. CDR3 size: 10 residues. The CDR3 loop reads CASGNYEQYF. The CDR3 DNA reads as TGTGCCAGCGGCAACTACGAGCAGTACTTC. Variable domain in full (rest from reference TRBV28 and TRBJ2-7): DVKVTQSSRYLVKRTGEKVFLECVQDMDHENMFWYRQDPGLGLRLIYFSYDVKMKEKGDIPEGYSVSREKKERFSLILESASTNQTSMYLCASGNYEQYFGPGTRLTVT.

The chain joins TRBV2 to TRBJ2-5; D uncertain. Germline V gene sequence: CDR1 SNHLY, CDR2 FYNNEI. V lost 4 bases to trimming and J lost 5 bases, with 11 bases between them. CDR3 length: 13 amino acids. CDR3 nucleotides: TGTGCCAGCAGTGTTCAAGGTCCGGAGACCCAGTACTTC. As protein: CASSVQGPETQYF.

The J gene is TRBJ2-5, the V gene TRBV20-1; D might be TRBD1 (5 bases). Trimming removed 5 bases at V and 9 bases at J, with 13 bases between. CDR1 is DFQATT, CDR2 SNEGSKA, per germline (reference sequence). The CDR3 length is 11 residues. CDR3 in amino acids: CSASAKGAQYF. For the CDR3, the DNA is TGCAGTGCTTCAGCGAAAGGGGCCCAGTACTTC.

The CDR3 DNA reads as TGTGCCAGTAGTATTGGACTAGGTCGGGGGGAGACCCAGTACTTC. Translation gives CASSIGLGRGETQYF. The J gene is TRBJ2-5, the V gene TRBV19; TRBD2 matches 7 bases. The CDR3 is made up of 15 amino acids. Germline V gives CDR1 LNHDA, CDR2 SQIVND (reference sequence). The V segment lost 3 bases and the J segment 5 bases; nucleotides outside the gene matches: 9.

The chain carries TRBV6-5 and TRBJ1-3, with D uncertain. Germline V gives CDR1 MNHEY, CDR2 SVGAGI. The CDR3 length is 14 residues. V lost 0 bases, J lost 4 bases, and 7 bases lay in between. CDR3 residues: CASSYSDYGNTIYF. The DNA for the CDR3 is TGTGCCAGCAGTTACTCGGACTACGGAAACACCATATATTTT.

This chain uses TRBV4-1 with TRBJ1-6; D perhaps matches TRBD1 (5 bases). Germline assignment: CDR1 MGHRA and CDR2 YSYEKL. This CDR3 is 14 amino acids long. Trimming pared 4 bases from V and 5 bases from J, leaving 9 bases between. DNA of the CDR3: TGCGCCAGCAGCCCGGGACGGGATAATTCACCCCTCCACTTT. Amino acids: CASSPGRDNSPLHF.

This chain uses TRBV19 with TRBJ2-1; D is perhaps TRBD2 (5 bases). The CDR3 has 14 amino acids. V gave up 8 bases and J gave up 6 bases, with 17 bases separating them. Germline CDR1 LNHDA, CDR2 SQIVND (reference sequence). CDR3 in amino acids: CASGLSYEGNEQFF. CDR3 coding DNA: TGTGCCAGTGGCCTTTCCTACGAGGGCAATGAGCAGTTCTTC.

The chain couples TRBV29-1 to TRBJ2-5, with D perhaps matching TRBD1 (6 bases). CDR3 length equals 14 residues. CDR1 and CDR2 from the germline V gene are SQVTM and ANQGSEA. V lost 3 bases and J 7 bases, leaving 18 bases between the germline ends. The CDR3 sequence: CSVEDLTGKGTQYF. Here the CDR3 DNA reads TGCAGCGTTGAGGACCTAACAGGGAAGGGGACCCAGTACTTC. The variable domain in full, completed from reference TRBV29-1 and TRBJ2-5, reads SAVISQKPSRDICQRGTSLTIQCQVDSQVTMMFWYRQQPGQSLTLIATANQGSEATYESGFVIDKFPISRPNLTFSTLTVSNMSPEDSSIYLCSVEDLTGKGTQYFGPGTRLLVL.

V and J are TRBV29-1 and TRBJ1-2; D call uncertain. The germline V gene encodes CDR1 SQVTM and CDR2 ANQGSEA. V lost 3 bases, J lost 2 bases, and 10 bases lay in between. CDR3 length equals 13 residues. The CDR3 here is CSVESGGNYGYTF. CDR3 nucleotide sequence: TGCAGCGTTGAGTCCGGTGGCAACTATGGCTACACCTTC.

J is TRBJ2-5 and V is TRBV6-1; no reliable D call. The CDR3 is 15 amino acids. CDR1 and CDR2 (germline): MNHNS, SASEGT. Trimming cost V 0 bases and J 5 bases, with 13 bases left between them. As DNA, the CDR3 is TGTGCCAGCAGTGAAGCGAACTTACTGCTGGAGACCCAGTACTTC. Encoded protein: CASSEANLLLETQYF.

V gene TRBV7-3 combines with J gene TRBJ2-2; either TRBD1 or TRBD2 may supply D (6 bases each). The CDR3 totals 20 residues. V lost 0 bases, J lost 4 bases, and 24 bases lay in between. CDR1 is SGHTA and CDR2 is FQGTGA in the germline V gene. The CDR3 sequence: CASSLTAGSLGGRSTGELFF. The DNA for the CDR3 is TGTGCCAGCAGCTTAACAGCTGGGTCCTTGGGGGGCCGTAGCACCGGGGAGCTGTTTTTT.

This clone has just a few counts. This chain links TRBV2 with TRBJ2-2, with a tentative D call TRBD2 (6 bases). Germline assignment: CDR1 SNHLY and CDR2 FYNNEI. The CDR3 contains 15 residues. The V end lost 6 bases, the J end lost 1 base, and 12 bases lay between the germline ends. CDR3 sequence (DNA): TGTGCCAGCAGGGGTGGAGCGGGGAACACCGGGGAGCTGTTTTTT. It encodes CASRGGAGNTGELFF.

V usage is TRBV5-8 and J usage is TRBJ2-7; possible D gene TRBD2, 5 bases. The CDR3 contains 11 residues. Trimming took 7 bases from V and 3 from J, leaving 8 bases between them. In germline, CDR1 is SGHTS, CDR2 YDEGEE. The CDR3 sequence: CASEGFYEQYF. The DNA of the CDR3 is TGTGCCAGCGAGGGCTTCTACGAGCAGTACTTC.

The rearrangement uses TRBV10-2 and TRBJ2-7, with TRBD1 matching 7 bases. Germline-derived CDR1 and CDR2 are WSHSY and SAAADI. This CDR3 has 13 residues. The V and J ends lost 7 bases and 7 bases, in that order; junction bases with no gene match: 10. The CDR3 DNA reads TGCGCCAGCAACCACGACCAGGGGGAAGAGCAGTACTTC. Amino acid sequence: CASNHDQGEEQYF.

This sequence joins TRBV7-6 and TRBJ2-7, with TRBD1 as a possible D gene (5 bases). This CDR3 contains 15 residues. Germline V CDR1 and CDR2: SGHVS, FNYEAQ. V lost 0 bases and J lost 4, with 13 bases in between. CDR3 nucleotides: TGTGCCAGCAGCTTAGCTGGGGCCCCCTTTTACGAGCAGTACTTC. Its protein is CASSLAGAPFYEQYF. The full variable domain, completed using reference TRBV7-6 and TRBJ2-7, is GAGVSQSPRYKVTKRGQDVALRCDPISGHVSLYWYRQALGQGPEFLTYFNYEAQQDKSGLPNDRFSAERPEGSISTLTIQRTEQRDSAMYRCASSLAGAPFYEQYFGPGTRLTVT.

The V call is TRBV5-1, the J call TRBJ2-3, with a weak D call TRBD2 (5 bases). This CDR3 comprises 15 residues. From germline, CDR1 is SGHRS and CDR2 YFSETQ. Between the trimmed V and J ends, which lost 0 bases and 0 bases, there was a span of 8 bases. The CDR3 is CASSLGETSTDTQYF. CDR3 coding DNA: TGCGCCAGCAGCTTGGGGGAGACTAGCACAGATACGCAGTATTTT. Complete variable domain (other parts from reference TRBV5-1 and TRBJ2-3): KAGVTQTPRYLIKTRGQQVTLSCSPISGHRSVSWYQQTPGQGLQFLFEYFSETQRNKGNFPGRFSGRQFSNSRSEMNVSTLELGDSALYLCASSLGETSTDTQYFGPGTRLTVL.

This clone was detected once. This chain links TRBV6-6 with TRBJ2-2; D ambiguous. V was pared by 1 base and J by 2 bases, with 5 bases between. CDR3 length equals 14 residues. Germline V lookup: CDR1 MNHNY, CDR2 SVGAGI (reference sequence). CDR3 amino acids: CASSYWPNTGELFF. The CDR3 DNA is TGTGCCAGCAGTTACTGGCCTAACACCGGGGAGCTGTTTTTT.